A single sample gave rise to the 30 T cell receptor beta chains below, sequenced in a study of blood T cell repertoires in COVID-19. Using immunoSEQ multiplex PCR, the repertoire was profiled, and TCRdb retains in-frame clones only, with some absent. The sample has fewer than 100,000 clones; about nine tenths are singletons. Sequenced material: peripheral blood. These receptors originate from a woman older than 75 with acute or convalescent COVID-19.

This clone was picked up one time. J is TRBJ2-3 and V is TRBV18; possible D gene TRBD1, 5 bases. Germline V lookup: CDR1 KGHSH, CDR2 LQKENI. Trimming shortened V by 3 bases and J by 5 bases, and 15 bases separated the two germline ends. The CDR3 covers 15 residues. The CDR3 spells CASSPLPTGGDTQYF. The CDR3 nucleotides read TGTGCCAGCTCACCGTTACCCACAGGCGGAGATACGCAGTATTTT.

The rearrangement uses TRBV19 and TRBJ1-3; TRBD1 might be the D (6 bases). The CDR3 sequence is 13 residues long. Trimming left V 9 bases short and J 0 bases short, with 9 bases between. The germline V gene encodes CDR1 LNHDA and CDR2 SQIVND (reference sequence). CDR3 amino acids: CASRTASGNTIYF. CDR3 nucleotides: TGTGCCAGCCGGACAGCCTCTGGAAACACCATATATTTT.

V gene TRBV29-1 combines with J gene TRBJ2-7; 7 bases match TRBD1. From germline, CDR1 is SQVTM and CDR2 ANQGSEA. There are 15 residues in the CDR3. Losses at the gene ends were 6 bases for V and 0 bases for J; bases not matched to a gene: 11. CDR3 nucleotides: TGCAGCGTGCTATTCCCGGGACAGAACTCCTACGAGCAGTACTTC. Its protein is CSVLFPGQNSYEQYF.

The J gene is TRBJ2-3, the V gene TRBV4-3; 8 nucleotides line up with TRBD2. The CDR3 loop spans 16 amino acids. CDR1 and CDR2 from the germline V gene are LGHNA and YSLEER. V was clipped by 1 base and J by 4 bases; unmatched bases: 7. The CDR3 reads CASSQGIGGGPDTQYF. The CDR3 DNA is TGCGCCAGCAGCCAAGGTATCGGGGGGGGTCCAGATACGCAGTATTTT.

This clone was detected only a few times. This chain joins TRBV5-5 and TRBJ2-1, with D possibly TRBD1 on 6 matching bases. There are 16 residues in the CDR3. CDR1 is SGHKS and CDR2 is YYEKEE in the germline V gene (reference sequence). V lost 0 bases to trimming and J lost 1 base, with 11 bases between them. CDR3 residues: CASSLDRVGSYNEQFF. In nucleotides, the CDR3 is TGTGCCAGCAGCTTGGACAGGGTTGGGTCCTACAATGAGCAGTTCTTC.

The genes are TRBV9 and TRBJ2-3; D is unclear. Trimming stripped 4 bases from V and 1 base from J, with 4 bases between. Germline-derived CDR1 and CDR2 are SGDLS and YYNGEE. The CDR3 runs to 12 residues. CDR3 in amino acids: CASSPRTDTQYF. Written as DNA, the CDR3 is TGTGCCAGCAGCCCTCGCACAGATACGCAGTATTTT.

The chain joins TRBV15 to TRBJ1-4; 7 bases line up with TRBD1. This CDR3 is built from 15 residues. V lost 4 bases to trimming and J lost 1 base; unmatched junction nucleotides: 3. Germline assignment: CDR1 LNHNV and CDR2 YYDKDF (reference sequence). The CDR3 DNA reads as TGTGCCACCAGCAAGTACAGGGGAACTAATGAAAAACTGTTTTTT. Translation: CATSKYRGTNEKLFF. The full variable domain, rest sourced from reference TRBV15 and TRBJ1-4, is DAMVIQNPRYQVTQFGKPVTLSCSQTLNHNVMYWYQQKSSQAPKLLFHYYDKDFNNEADTPDNFQSRRPNTSFCFLDIRSPGLGDTAMYLCATSKYRGTNEKLFFGSGTQLSVL.

This chain connects TRBV5-6 to TRBJ1-5; perhaps TRBD1 as D (6 bases). Germline assignment: CDR1 SGHDT and CDR2 YYEEEE. Trimming removed 4 bases from V and 0 bases from J, with 20 bases in between. The CDR3 loop spans 18 amino acids. The CDR3 DNA reads as TGTGCCAGCAGCCGGACTGAGATGGACAGTTATAGCAATCAGCCCCAGCATTTT. Translated, it gives CASSRTEMDSYSNQPQHF.

The chain employs TRBV6-2 or TRBV6-3 and TRBJ1-1; D is ambiguous. There are 14 residues in the CDR3. From germline, CDR1 is MNHEY and CDR2 SVGEGT. V lost 6 bases and J 3 bases, leaving 14 bases between the germline ends. The DNA of the CDR3 is TGTGCCAGCAGCCGACTCGGCTCGGACACTGAAGCTTTCTTT. Protein product: CASSRLGSDTEAFF.

In its sample, this clone was seen a few times. This chain joins TRBV19 and TRBJ2-2; the match to TRBD2 covers 8 bases. Germline values: CDR1 LNHDA, CDR2 SQIVND (reference sequence). Germline trimming cut 5 bases from V and 5 bases from J; bases unmatched to any gene: 4. CDR3 length: 14 amino acids. In nucleotides, the CDR3 is TGTGCCAGTAGTCTTGCGGGAGGAACCGGGGAGCTGTTTTTT. This translates into CASSLAGGTGELFF.

In this sample, this clone turned up a few times. This chain joins TRBV2 and TRBJ1-1; perhaps TRBD1 as D (6 bases). The V and J ends lost 5 bases and 1 base respectively, with 8 bases between them. The CDR3 length is 13 residues. Germline-derived CDR1 and CDR2 are SNHLY and FYNNEI. The CDR3 DNA reads TGTGCCAGCAGTCAACAGGGGAACACTGAAGCTTTCTTT. Protein sequence: CASSQQGNTEAFF.

This chain joins TRBV7-9 and TRBJ1-4, with TRBD1 identical over 8 bases. This CDR3 contains 16 residues. V lost 3 bases, J lost 5 bases, and 8 bases stayed unmatched. CDR1 is SEHNR and CDR2 is FQNEAQ in the germline V gene (reference sequence). In DNA, the CDR3 is TGTGCCAGCAGCTTTCGCCTGGACAGGGTAAATGAAAAACTGTTTTTT. Translating gives CASSFRLDRVNEKLFF.

The chain links TRBV3-1 (or the pseudogene TRBV3-2) to TRBJ2-5, with 10 positions matching TRBD2. The CDR3 has 17 amino acids. The junction had 9 bases not matched to a gene; V was cut back by 0 bases and J by 5 bases. CDR1 and CDR2 (germline): LGHDT, YNNKEL (reference sequence). CDR3 coding DNA: TGTGCCAGCAGCCAAGAAAGACTAGCGGGTAGAAAGGAGACCCAGTACTTC. It encodes CASSQERLAGRKETQYF.

The chain carries TRBV4-3 and TRBJ1-3, with D maybe TRBD1 (5 bases). V was clipped by 1 base and J by 3 bases, with 16 bases between them. CDR1 and CDR2 from the germline V gene are LGHNA and YSLEER. The CDR3 contains 17 residues. The CDR3 reads CASSQANSGARGNTIYF. CDR3 bases: TGCGCCAGCAGCCAAGCTAACAGTGGGGCGCGTGGAAACACCATATATTTT.

This sequence joins TRBV6-6 and TRBJ1-5; D is perhaps TRBD1 (5 bases). V was pared by 4 bases and J by 10 bases, with 11 bases between. This CDR3 spans 12 amino acids. CDR1 MNHNY and CDR2 SVGAGI come from the germline V gene (reference sequence). The CDR3 sequence is CASSFQGSPQHF. CDR3 DNA sequence: TGTGCCAGCAGTTTCCAGGGTTCCCCCCAGCATTTT.

The CDR3 is CASRFDVSSPLHF. For the CDR3, the DNA is TGCGCCAGCAGATTCGATGTTAGTTCACCCCTCCACTTT. This chain joins TRBV5-1 and TRBJ1-6, with D unclear. CDR3 length: 13 residues. Germline V gene data show CDR1 as SGHRS and CDR2 as YFSETQ. V lost 5 bases to trimming and J lost 9 bases, with 12 bases between them. The full variable domain, rest sourced from reference TRBV5-1 and TRBJ1-6, is KAGVTQTPRYLIKTRGQQVTLSCSPISGHRSVSWYQQTPGQGLQFLFEYFSETQRNKGNFPGRFSGRQFSNSRSEMNVSTLELGDSALYLCASRFDVSSPLHFGNGTRLTVT.

The chain is built from TRBV29-1 and TRBJ2-7; TRBD2 agrees at 7 bases. Germline V gene data show CDR1 as SQVTM and CDR2 as ANQGSEA. The ends lost 1 base at V and 0 bases at J; junction bases unmatched: 3. This CDR3 has 14 residues. The DNA of the CDR3 is TGCAGCGTTGAAGGCGGGAGAGACTCCTACGAGCAGTACTTC. It specifies CSVEGGRDSYEQYF.

The chain joins TRBV5-6 to TRBJ1-2; D remains ambiguous. Trimming shortened V by 1 base and J by 7 bases, and 11 bases separated the two germline ends. This CDR3 is 13 amino acids long. Germline V gene data show CDR1 as SGHDT and CDR2 as YYEEEE. CDR3 residues: CASSLFSRSGYTF. The CDR3 DNA sequence: TGTGCCAGCAGCTTGTTTTCCCGTAGTGGCTACACCTTC. The full variable domain, rest sourced from reference TRBV5-6 and TRBJ1-2, is DAGVTQSPTHLIKTRGQQVTLRCSPKSGHDTVSWYQQALGQGPQFIFQYYEEEERQRGNFPDRFSGHQFPNYSSELNVNALLLGDSALYLCASSLFSRSGYTFGSGTRLTVV.

This chain joins TRBV5-4 and TRBJ2-3; weak D call: TRBD2 (5 bases). Germline V CDR1 and CDR2: SGHNT, YYREEE (reference sequence). V gave up 4 bases and J gave up 2 bases, with 11 bases separating them. This CDR3 is built from 14 residues. Here the CDR3 reads CASSAGKNTDTQYF. The CDR3 DNA is TGTGCCAGCAGCGCCGGGAAAAACACAGATACGCAGTATTTT. Full variable domain (remainder filled in from reference TRBV5-4 and TRBJ2-3): ETGVTQSPTHLIKTRGQQVTLRCSSQSGHNTVSWYQQALGQGPQFIFQYYREEENGRGNFPPRFSGLQFPNYSSELNVNALELDDSALYLCASSAGKNTDTQYFGPGTRLTVL.

The V gene is TRBV9, the J gene TRBJ1-1, with D maybe TRBD1 (6 bases). The germline V gene encodes CDR1 SGDLS and CDR2 YYNGEE. The length of the CDR3 is 14 residues. V shed 3 bases and J shed 1 base, with 10 bases lying between them. The CDR3 region is CASSARQENTEAFF. The DNA for the CDR3 is TGTGCCAGCAGCGCCCGACAGGAGAACACTGAAGCTTTCTTT. Full variable domain (outside the CDR3, taken from reference TRBV9 and TRBJ1-1): DSGVTQTPKHLITATGQRVTLRCSPRSGDLSVYWYQQSLDQGLQFLIQYYNGEERAKGNILERFSAQQFPDLHSELNLSSLELGDSALYFCASSARQENTEAFFGQGTRLTVV.

The chain couples TRBV6-5 to TRBJ1-5; no clear D gene. V was trimmed by 6 bases and J by 1 base, leaving 7 bases between them. CDR1 is MNHEY, CDR2 SVGAGI, per germline. The CDR3 has 13 residues. CDR3 amino acids: CASRLMSNQPQHF. In DNA, the CDR3 is TGTGCCAGCAGATTAATGAGCAATCAGCCCCAGCATTTT.

V and J are TRBV4-2 and TRBJ2-3; 7 nucleotides line up with TRBD2. CDR1 is LGHNA and CDR2 is YNFKEQ in the germline V gene. The CDR3 has 16 amino acids. V dropped 5 bases and J dropped 1; count of bases not matched to a gene: 9. CDR3 in DNA: TGTGCCAGCAGCAGATGGGGTGGGGGGGGCACAGATACGCAGTATTTT. Its protein is CASSRWGGGGTDTQYF.

The V and J genes are TRBV7-2 and TRBJ2-3; the D is unclear. V was pared by 5 bases and J by 6 bases, with 15 bases between. Germline lookup yields CDR1 SGHTA and CDR2 FQGNSA. There are 14 residues in the CDR3. CDR3 bases: TGTGCCAGCAGCCCCCCTCCTCTCGAGGATACGCAGTATTTT. It yields the protein CASSPPPLEDTQYF.

The rearrangement links TRBV11-1 to TRBJ2-5; weak D call: TRBD2 (5 bases). The CDR3 consists of 13 residues. Germline V CDR1 and CDR2: SGHAT, FQDESV (reference sequence). Between the trimmed V and J ends, which lost 4 bases and 0 bases, there was a span of 6 bases. This CDR3 reads CASSSGYQETQYF. CDR3 coding DNA: TGTGCCAGCAGCTCGGGGTACCAAGAGACCCAGTACTTC.

The chain uses TRBV5-1 and TRBJ1-5; 8 nucleotides line up with TRBD1. CDR3 length: 15 amino acids. Per germline, CDR1 SGHRS and CDR2 YFSETQ. V was pared by 3 bases and J by 4 bases, with 6 bases of the junction left unmatched. CDR3 in amino acids: CASSYGTGVNQPQHF. The CDR3 DNA follows: TGCGCCAGCAGCTACGGGACAGGAGTTAATCAGCCCCAGCATTTT.

This chain connects TRBV5-1 to TRBJ2-7; the match to TRBD2 covers 8 bases. The CDR3 is made up of 14 amino acids. Trimming at V came to 2 bases and at J to 3 bases, leaving 4 bases not matched to a gene. The germline V gene encodes CDR1 SGHRS and CDR2 YFSETQ. DNA for the CDR3: TGCGCCAGCAGCTTTGACGGGGGGGACTACGAGCAGTACTTC. This encodes CASSFDGGDYEQYF.

The J gene is TRBJ1-5, the V gene TRBV28; 8 nucleotides line up with TRBD1. CDR3 length equals 16 residues. Germline V gene lookup returns CDR1 MDHEN and CDR2 SYDVKM. V was clipped by 5 bases and J by 0 bases; unmatched bases: 6. The CDR3 nucleotides are TGTGCCAGCAGTCCAAGACAGGGGCTTAGCAATCAGCCCCAGCATTTT. This gives the protein CASSPRQGLSNQPQHF.

The chain recombines TRBV7-9 with TRBJ2-1; 8 nucleotides match TRBD1. Germline CDR1 is SEHNR and CDR2 is FQNEAQ (reference sequence). V dropped 1 base and J dropped 8; count of bases not matched to a gene: 7. This CDR3 is 15 amino acids long. The CDR3 DNA reads TGTGCCAGCAGCTTAGGACAGGGGTTGTTGGATGAGCAGTTCTTC. Translation gives CASSLGQGLLDEQFF.

The chain couples TRBV4-2 to TRBJ1-5; tentatively, D is TRBD1 (6 bases). The germline V gene has CDR1 LGHNA and CDR2 YNFKEQ. V was shortened by 3 bases and J by 2 bases, with 8 bases between the two germline ends. This CDR3 region has 14 residues. The CDR3 DNA reads TGTGCCAGCAGCCAGGGGGGGCGCAATCAGCCCCAGCATTTT. Protein sequence: CASSQGGRNQPQHF.

Only a few counts were recorded for this clone. The chain uses TRBV19 and TRBJ2-2; 8 bases fit TRBD1. Germline CDR1 is LNHDA and CDR2 is SQIVND (reference sequence). The J segment lost 5 bases and the V segment lost 8 bases, leaving 4 bases of the junction unmatched. The CDR3 spans 13 residues. The CDR3 is CASGQGFTGELFF. The CDR3 DNA reads TGTGCCAGTGGACAGGGTTTTACCGGGGAGCTGTTTTTT.